This T cell receptor (beta chain) was captured in a study of OX40 agonist ivuxolimab in advanced cancers. The CDR3 sequence is 11 residues long. CDR1 and CDR2 (germline): SQVTM, ANQGSEA. V was cut by 7 bases and J by 6 bases, with 13 bases left in between. Libraries were prepared by immunoSEQ multiplex PCR; TCRdb keeps only in-frame clonotypes and omits some of them. The repertoire holds around 100,000 clones, 91% seen once, with about 0.31% in the top ten. The gene calls are TRBV29-1 and TRBJ2-7; D may be TRBD2 (6 bases). The origin of this receptor is an adult with an advanced solid tumor such as melanoma, head and neck, liver or kidney cancer. The material was CD4+ or CD8+ T cells sorted from blood, obtained in a trial of the OX40 agonist ivuxolimab. The CDR3 is CSARSGVEQYF. CDR3 sequence (DNA): TGCAGCGCTCGGTCGGGGGTCGAGCAGTACTTC.